This TCR beta chain was sequenced during a study of blood T cell repertoires in COVID-19. About the research overall: T cells, B-cell-depleted T cells, or PBMCs supplied cDNA or gDNA.

In the study's own analysis: Reference gene primer amplification gave estimated nucleated cell counts. TCRdb keeps only in-frame clones here, not all; method: immunoSEQ multiplex PCR. V and J calls and clone size are copied from that table; D and trimming were computed from the DNA. The table records about 120,000 clones, roughly nine tenths of them present only once. Sequenced sample: peripheral blood. The source of this sequence is a man aged 70-80 years who had recovered from COVID-19.

The CDR3 here is CASKGQGSSPLHF. The CDR3 coding sequence is TGTGCCAGCAAGGGACAGGGGTCCTCACCCCTCCACTTT. This chain connects TRBV2 to TRBJ1-6; 10 positions match TRBD1. Trimming took 7 bases from V and 10 from J; bases not matched to a gene: 4. Per the germline V gene, CDR1 is SNHLY and CDR2 is FYNNEI. This CDR3 comprises 13 residues.